This T cell receptor (beta chain) was documented in a study of blood T cell repertoires in COVID-19 (dated by TCRdb to 2020 to 2021). Describing the broader study: The collaborator samples originated in the United States, Italy and Spain and spanned the acute and convalescent phases of COVID-19. Nearly every sample came with metadata listing a de-identified subject ID, COVID-19 status, age in years and sex. The dataset comprised deeply sampled blood TCRbeta repertoires from subjects exposed to, actively infected with, or recovered from COVID-19. The repertoires were made available in a free public database intended to serve as a resource for research on the immune response to SARS-CoV-2. The prospective study material was composed of cDNA or gDNA derived from T cells, B-cell-depleted T cells, or PBMCs. Where available, HLA class I and class II types were obtained from metadata supplied by the sample provider rather than from assay-based typing. Samples were obtained from the ongoing ImmuneRACE study (first 160 participants) and from 1,254 subjects provided by 6 global collaborators.

The collaborating institutions used their own protocols to collect whole blood in K2EDTA tubes. For TCRbeta analysis, collaborators shipped samples in one of three forms: frozen whole blood, isolated PBMCs, or DNA extracted from either of those sample types. The CDR3 measures 18 amino acids from cysteine to phenylalanine. Kept here is only the CDR3 DNA, which spans 54 bases and is read in frame from base 1. Via the germline V gene, CDR1 is ENHRY and CDR2 SYGVKD. Trimming leaves V shorter by 0 bases and J shorter by 1 base, with the junction holding 11 bases beyond the gene matches. Study-wide conclusions, independent of this receptor: The quantity of clinical and demographic metadata differed by source and by participant and was supplied without curation.

Remarks on this clone: The antigen it binds to is not known. No clone much larger than this one lies a single base away; base qualities are absent.

The immunoSEQ Assay, a bias-controlled multiplex PCR, was used to amplify TCRbeta CDR3 regions from genomic DNA. As for how the authors treated the data: Within the assay, amplification of reference gene primers was used to estimate how many nucleated cells each sample contained. To quantify the absolute abundance of each unique TCRbeta CDR3 rearrangement, sequence reads were collapsed and filtered. Productive Simpson clonality was computed per sample as the square root of Simpson's diversity index over productive rearrangements. TCRdb re-hosts the immuneACCESS table, in-frame sequences only. Its copies lack some clones; in the studies checked, an unresolved V gene accounts for under half of them, and the cause for the rest is not known. The V and J calls and clone size are taken from that table; D and trimming were inferred from the DNA. Here the sample has 90,000 to 150,000 clones; more than 60% occur a single time. About 2.5% of the sample is held by the ten biggest clonotypes.

Source material: peripheral blood. The chain is made from TRBV10-3 and TRBJ2-5, and 7 junctional nucleotides match TRBD2. The clonotype originates from a man aged 45 to 65 with acute or convalescent COVID-19. The DNA is TGTGCCATCAGTGAGTCGGCTAGCGGAGGCCCCATCCAAGAGACCCAGTACTTC. This gives the protein CAISESASGGPIQETQYF.